One and the same sample provided the 13 T cell receptor beta chains below, sequenced in a study of persistence of HIV-infected CD4 T cells. The antigens for these receptors are not known. Overlapping HIV-1 Gag 15-mer peptides at 0.95 to 1 ug per peptide per mL were used. Sorted nonresponding memory CD4+ T cells were CD40L-negative, CD69-negative, CD45RO-high. The immunoSEQ assay was version 4, run in survey mode. Clones were sequenced by immunoSEQ multiplex PCR, and TCRdb holds only the in-frame ones, with some missing. The sample comprises roughly 60,000 clones, over 60% of which are singletons, and 1.7% rests with the top ten. The sample here was CD4+ T cells sorted from PBMCs after approximately 20-hour stimulation, taken from a patient who received antiretroviral therapy. The origin of the receptors is an adult man with HIV who was CMV-seropositive.

The genes are TRBV6-2 or TRBV6-3 and TRBJ1-2; tentatively, D is TRBD1 (6 bases). The V and J ends lost 1 base and 1 base respectively, with 7 bases between them. The CDR3 spans 14 residues. Per the germline V gene, CDR1 is MNHEY and CDR2 is SVGEGT. Written as DNA, the CDR3 is TGTGCCAGCAGTTACTACAGGGATAACTATGGCTACACCTTC. Translated: CASSYYRDNYGYTF.

This chain joins TRBV7-9 and TRBJ1-5, with unresolved D. V gave up 5 bases and J gave up 4 bases, with 12 bases separating them. This CDR3 is built from 14 residues. CDR1 and CDR2 (germline): SEHNR, FQNEAQ (reference sequence). This CDR3 is CASSPPGPNQPQHF. The CDR3 nucleotides read TGTGCCAGCAGCCCCCCCGGTCCTAATCAGCCCCAGCATTTT.

This clone showed up just once. CDR3 in DNA: TGTGCCAGCAGCAGCCCGGTAGCGGGGGGCTACAACAATGAGCAGTTCTTC. This gives the protein CASSSPVAGGYNNEQFF. The gene calls are TRBV13 and TRBJ2-1, with TRBD2 identical over 10 bases. V lost 5 bases and J lost 5; bases outside the gene matches: 12. CDR1 is PRHDT and CDR2 is FYEKMQ in the germline V gene (reference sequence). The CDR3 is 17 amino acids. Filled out from reference TRBV13 and TRBJ2-1, the complete variable domain reads AAGVIQSPRHLIKEKRETATLKCYPIPRHDTVYWYQQGPGQDPQFLISFYEKMQSDKGSIPDRFSAQQFSDYHSELNMSSLELGDSALYFCASSSPVAGGYNNEQFFGPGTRLTVL.

The CDR3 coding sequence is TGTGCCAGCAGCCAAGATGGGGGCACAGATACGCAGTATTTT. Its translation: CASSQDGGTDTQYF. V usage is TRBV3-1 (or the pseudogene TRBV3-2) and J usage is TRBJ2-3, with unresolved D. With 0 bases removed from V and 1 base from J, the gap between germline ends came to 5 bases. The germline V gene has CDR1 LGHDT and CDR2 YNNKEL (reference sequence). The CDR3 runs 14 residues.

The gene calls are TRBV4-1 and TRBJ2-7; D could derive from TRBD1 or TRBD2 (5 bases each). The CDR3 is 13 residues long. Germline V CDR1 and CDR2: MGHRA, YSYEKL. V was pared by 5 bases and J by 3 bases, with 11 bases between. The DNA for the CDR3 is TGCGCCAGCAGCAGGGGAGAAATCTACGAGCAGTACTTC. Translated, it gives CASSRGEIYEQYF.

The V and J genes are TRBV6-5 and TRBJ2-7, with a possible D match to TRBD1 (5 bases). In germline, CDR1 is MNHEY, CDR2 SVGAGI. The V end lost 8 bases, the J end lost 1 base, and 12 bases lay between the germline ends. The CDR3 runs to 13 residues. CDR3 DNA: TGTGCCAGCTACAACAGGTTTTCCTACGAGCAGTACTTC. It encodes CASYNRFSYEQYF.

The V gene is TRBV25-1, the J gene TRBJ1-2; D remains ambiguous. Trimming pared 3 bases from V and 0 bases from J, leaving 11 bases between. Germline V CDR1 and CDR2: MGHDK, SYGVNS. The CDR3 runs 15 residues. CDR3 bases: TGTGCCAGCAGTGATCCCGCCAGACCTAACTATGGCTACACCTTC. This gives the protein CASSDPARPNYGYTF.

This clone was found once. The chain links TRBV3-1 (or the pseudogene TRBV3-2) to TRBJ2-1; perhaps TRBD1 as D (6 bases). The V gene lost 4 bases and the J gene lost 2 bases, with 12 bases spanning the gap. The CDR3 is 15 residues long. Germline-derived CDR1 and CDR2 are LGHDT and YNNKEL (reference sequence). DNA of the CDR3: TGTGCCAGCAGCCGGACTCGGACAGCCTACAATGAGCAGTTCTTC. This codes for CASSRTRTAYNEQFF.

This chain links TRBV18 with TRBJ1-2, with unresolved D. Trimming shortened V by 1 base and J by 1 base, and 16 bases separated the two germline ends. Per germline, CDR1 KGHSH and CDR2 LQKENI. CDR3 length equals 17 residues. CDR3 in DNA: TGTGCCAGCTCACCACAGGCTCCTAGGAGGGTTAACTATGGCTACACCTTC. Translating it yields CASSPQAPRRVNYGYTF.

This clone has just a few counts. This chain joins TRBV6-5 and TRBJ1-2; the D is unclear. V was cut by 6 bases and J by 2 bases, with 13 bases left in between. The CDR3 runs 14 residues. Germline values: CDR1 MNHEY, CDR2 SVGAGI. As DNA, the CDR3 is TGTGCCAGCAGCTCTTTAGAGGACAACTATGGCTACACCTTC. The encoded protein is CASSSLEDNYGYTF.

The gene calls are TRBV6-5 and TRBJ1-6; D may be TRBD1 (5 bases). Trimming took off 6 bases at V and 3 bases at J, with 6 bases between the two ends. CDR1 and CDR2 (germline): MNHEY, SVGAGI. There are 13 residues in the CDR3. The CDR3 reads CASSGGYNSPLHF. CDR3 DNA: TGTGCCAGCAGCGGGGGCTATAATTCACCCCTCCACTTT.

The V gene is TRBV6-5, the J gene TRBJ1-1; D is perhaps TRBD1 (6 bases). V was cut by 4 bases and J by 5 bases, with 17 bases left in between. Germline assignment: CDR1 MNHEY and CDR2 SVGAGI. The CDR3 covers 15 residues. CDR3 sequence: CASSLSKGGGTEAFF. The DNA for the CDR3 is TGTGCCAGCAGTTTATCTAAGGGGGGAGGAACTGAAGCTTTCTTT.

This chain joins TRBV9 and TRBJ2-3; 7 positions match TRBD2. The trim removed 0 bases at V and 4 bases at J, leaving 8 bases unmatched. From germline, CDR1 is SGDLS and CDR2 YYNGEE. The CDR3 runs to 16 residues. CDR3 nucleotides: TGTGCCAGCAGCGTAGAGGGGAGGGGAGGGGCAGATACGCAGTATTTT. Translating gives CASSVEGRGGADTQYF.